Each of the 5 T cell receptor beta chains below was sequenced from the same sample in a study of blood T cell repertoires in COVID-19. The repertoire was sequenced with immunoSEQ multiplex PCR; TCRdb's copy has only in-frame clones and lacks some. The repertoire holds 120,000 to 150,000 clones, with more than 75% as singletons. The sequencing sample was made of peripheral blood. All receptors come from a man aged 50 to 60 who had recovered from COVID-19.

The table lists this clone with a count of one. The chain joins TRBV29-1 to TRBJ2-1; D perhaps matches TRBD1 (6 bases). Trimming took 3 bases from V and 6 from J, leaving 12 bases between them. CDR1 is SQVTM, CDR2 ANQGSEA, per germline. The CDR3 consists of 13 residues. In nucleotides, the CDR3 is TGCAGCGTTGAGTCAGGGGATTTCAATGAGCAGTTCTTC. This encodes CSVESGDFNEQFF.

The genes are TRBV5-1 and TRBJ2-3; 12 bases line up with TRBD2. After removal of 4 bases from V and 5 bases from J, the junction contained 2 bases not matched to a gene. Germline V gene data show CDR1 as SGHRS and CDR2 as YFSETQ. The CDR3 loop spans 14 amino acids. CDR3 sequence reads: CASSTSGGIDTQYF. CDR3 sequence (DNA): TGCGCCAGCAGCACTAGCGGGGGGATAGATACGCAGTATTTT.

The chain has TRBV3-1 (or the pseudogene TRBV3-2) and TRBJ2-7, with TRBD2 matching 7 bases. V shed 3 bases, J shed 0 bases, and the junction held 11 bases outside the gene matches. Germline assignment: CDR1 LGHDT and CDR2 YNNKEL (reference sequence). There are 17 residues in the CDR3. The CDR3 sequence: CASSHQSSGGSSYEQYF. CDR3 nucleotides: TGTGCCAGCAGCCATCAAAGTTCCGGGGGGAGCTCCTACGAGCAGTACTTC.

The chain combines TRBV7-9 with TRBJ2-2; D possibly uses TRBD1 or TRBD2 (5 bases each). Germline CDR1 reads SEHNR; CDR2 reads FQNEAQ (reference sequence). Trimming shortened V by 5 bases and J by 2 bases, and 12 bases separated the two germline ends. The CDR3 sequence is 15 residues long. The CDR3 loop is CASSRGRVNTGELFF. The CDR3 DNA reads TGTGCCAGCAGCAGGGGACGGGTAAACACCGGGGAGCTGTTTTTT.

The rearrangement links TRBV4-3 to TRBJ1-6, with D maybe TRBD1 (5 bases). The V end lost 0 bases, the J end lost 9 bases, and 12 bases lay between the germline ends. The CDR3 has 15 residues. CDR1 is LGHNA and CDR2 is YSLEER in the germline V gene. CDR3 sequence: CASSQDGAKGSPLHF. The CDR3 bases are TGCGCCAGCAGCCAAGATGGGGCCAAAGGTTCACCCCTCCACTTT.